Below are 8 T cell receptor beta chains sequenced from a single sample in a study of T cell responses to AZD1222 COVID-19 vaccine. This table comes from immunoSEQ multiplex PCR, and its TCRdb copy is limited to in-frame clones, with some not included. The sample carries 75,000 to 100,000 clones, 85% to 90% recorded once. The specimen was peripheral blood, collected on day 0 of AZD1222 vaccination. Every receptor here comes from an adult in good health.

V is TRBV7-2 and J is TRBJ2-1; 11 positions agree with TRBD2. Germline V lookup: CDR1 SGHTA, CDR2 FQGNSA. The CDR3 runs to 17 residues. Losses at the gene ends were 5 bases for V and 0 bases for J; bases not matched to a gene: 6. The CDR3: CASSPLGTSGSYNEQFF. CDR3 bases: TGTGCCAGCAGCCCCTTAGGGACTAGCGGCTCCTACAATGAGCAGTTCTTC.

The chain links TRBV6-5 to TRBJ1-6; D might be TRBD1 (6 bases). CDR1 and CDR2 (germline): MNHEY, SVGAGI. The CDR3 length is 13 residues. V lost 8 bases to trimming and J lost 8 bases, with 13 bases between them. The CDR3 spells CASLQGPDSPLHF. Written as DNA, the CDR3 is TGTGCCAGCTTGCAGGGGCCGGATTCACCCCTCCACTTT.

The gene calls are TRBV30 and TRBJ1-2, with unresolved D. CDR3 length: 11 amino acids. CDR1 GTSNPN and CDR2 SVGIG come from the germline V gene (reference sequence). The CDR3 is CAGSANYGYTF. CDR3 bases: TGTGCTGGATCAGCTAACTATGGCTACACCTTC.

The rearrangement links TRBV2 to TRBJ1-5, with a possible D match to TRBD1 (5 bases). This CDR3 comprises 14 residues. The V end lost 8 bases, the J end lost 1 base, and 12 bases lay between the germline ends. The germline V gene encodes CDR1 SNHLY and CDR2 FYNNEI. The CDR3, as DNA: TGTGCCAGCCAGGGTACGGAGAGCAATCAGCCCCAGCATTTT. Its translation is CASQGTESNQPQHF.

This chain links TRBV6-5 with TRBJ1-5, with a possible D match to TRBD1 (5 bases). Trimming pared 5 bases from V and 0 bases from J, leaving 11 bases between. CDR1 MNHEY and CDR2 SVGAGI come from the germline V gene. The CDR3 totals 15 residues. CDR3 residues: CASSKTADSNQPQHF. CDR3 nucleotides: TGTGCCAGCAGTAAGACAGCGGATAGCAATCAGCCCCAGCATTTT.

The V and J genes are TRBV6-4 and TRBJ2-3, with D hard to call. V lost 0 bases and J 2 bases, leaving 9 bases between the germline ends. Germline CDR1 MRHNA, CDR2 SNTAGT. There are 15 residues in the CDR3. CDR3 sequence reads: CASSDSTQTTDTQYF. In DNA, the CDR3 is TGTGCCAGCAGTGACTCGACCCAAACCACAGATACGCAGTATTTT.

The chain couples TRBV6-5 to TRBJ1-4; a weak D match, TRBD1 (5 bases). Trimming left V 4 bases short and J 8 bases short, with 11 bases between. This CDR3 is built from 13 residues. Germline CDR1 reads MNHEY; CDR2 reads SVGAGI. CDR3 bases: TGTGCCAGCAGTTGGGGGGGGGAGGAAAAACTGTTTTTT. This gives the protein CASSWGGEEKLFF.

The genes are TRBV6-5 and TRBJ2-5, with D maybe TRBD2 (5 bases). This CDR3 comprises 13 residues. V shed 5 bases and J shed 0 bases, with 7 bases lying between them. Germline assignment: CDR1 MNHEY and CDR2 SVGAGI. The CDR3: CASSTGNQETQYF. The CDR3 bases are TGTGCCAGCAGTACGGGGAACCAAGAGACCCAGTACTTC.